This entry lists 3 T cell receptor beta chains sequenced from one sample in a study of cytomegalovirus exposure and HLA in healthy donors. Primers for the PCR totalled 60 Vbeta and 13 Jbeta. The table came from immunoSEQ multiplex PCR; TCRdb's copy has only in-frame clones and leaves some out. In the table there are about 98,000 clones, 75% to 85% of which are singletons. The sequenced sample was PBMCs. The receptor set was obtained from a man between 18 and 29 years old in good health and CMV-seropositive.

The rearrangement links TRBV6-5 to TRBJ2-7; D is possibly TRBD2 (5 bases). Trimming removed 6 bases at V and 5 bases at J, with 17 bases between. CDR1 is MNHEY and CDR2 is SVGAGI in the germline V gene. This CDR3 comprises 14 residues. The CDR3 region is CASRGAVTRDEQYF. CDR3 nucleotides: TGTGCCAGCAGGGGAGCTGTTACTAGGGACGAGCAGTACTTC.

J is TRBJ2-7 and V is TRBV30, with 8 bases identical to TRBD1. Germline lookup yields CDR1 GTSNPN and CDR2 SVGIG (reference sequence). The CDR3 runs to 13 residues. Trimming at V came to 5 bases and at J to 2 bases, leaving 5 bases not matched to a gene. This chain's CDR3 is CAWGTGSAYEQYF. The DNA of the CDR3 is TGTGCCTGGGGGACAGGCAGTGCCTACGAGCAGTACTTC. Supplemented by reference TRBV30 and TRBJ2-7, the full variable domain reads SQTIHQWPATLVQPVGSPLSLECTVEGTSNPNLYWYRQAAGRGLQLLFYSVGIGQISSEVPQNLSASRPQDRQFILSSKKLLLSDSGFYLCAWGTGSAYEQYFGPGTRLTVT.

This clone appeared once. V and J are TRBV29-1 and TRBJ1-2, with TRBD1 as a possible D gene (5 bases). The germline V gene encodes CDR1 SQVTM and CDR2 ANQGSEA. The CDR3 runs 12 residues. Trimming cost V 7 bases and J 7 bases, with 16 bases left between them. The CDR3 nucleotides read TGCAGCGAGTTGGGCCCCCAGGGTGGCTACACCTTC. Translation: CSELGPQGGYTF.